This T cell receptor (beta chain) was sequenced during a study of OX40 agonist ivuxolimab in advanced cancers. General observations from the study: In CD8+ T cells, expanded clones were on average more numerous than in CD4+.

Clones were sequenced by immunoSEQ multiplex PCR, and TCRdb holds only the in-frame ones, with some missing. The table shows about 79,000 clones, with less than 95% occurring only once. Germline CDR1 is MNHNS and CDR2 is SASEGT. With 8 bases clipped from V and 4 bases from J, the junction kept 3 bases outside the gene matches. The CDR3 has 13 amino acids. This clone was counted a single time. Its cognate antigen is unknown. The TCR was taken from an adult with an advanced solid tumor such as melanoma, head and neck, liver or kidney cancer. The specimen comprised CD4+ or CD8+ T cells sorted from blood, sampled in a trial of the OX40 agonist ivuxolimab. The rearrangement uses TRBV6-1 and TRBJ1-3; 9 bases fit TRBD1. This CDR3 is CASRTGGGNTIYF. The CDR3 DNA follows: TGTGCCAGCCGTACAGGGGGCGGAAACACCATATATTTT.